Described below is a single T cell receptor beta chain sequence and its context. Its antigen is unknown. At sampling all donors were nominally healthy, likely with unrecorded immune exposures. Germline CDR1 and CDR2: GTSNPN and SVGIG (reference sequence). CDR3 size: 16 residues. Trimming took off 5 bases at V and 0 bases at J, with 17 bases between the two ends. These data come from a study of cytomegalovirus exposure and HLA in healthy donors. Findings of the study overall: From TCR beta sequences, most subjects' HLA-A and HLA-B alleles were reportedly predicted accurately. Within an earlier analysis, most TCR beta V segments proved productive either about 90% or about 30% of the time.

Both 60 Vbeta primers and 13 Jbeta primers went into the PCR. Authors' analysis steps: Unique TCR beta chains totaled approximately 83 million in a later count, with about 11 million of them shared. Libraries were prepared by immunoSEQ multiplex PCR; TCRdb keeps only in-frame clonotypes and omits some of them. From that table come the V and J calls and clone size; the DNA was used to work out D and trimming. The sample yields under 250,000 clones, 70% to 80% seen once. Source material: PBMCs. The sequence was obtained from a male donor in good health and CMV-seronegative. The chain is built from TRBV30 and TRBJ1-3, with a tentative D call TRBD1 (6 bases). DNA for the CDR3: TGTGCCTGGGGGGACCCTGGACAGAACTCTGGAAACACCATATATTTT. It codes for CAWGDPGQNSGNTIYF.